This T cell receptor beta chain was captured in a study of identical twins. Broader study findings: Instead of following the same donors, the conclusions were based on cross-sectional statistical analysis. Out-of-frame sharing of TCR alpha in monozygotic twins was underestimated by models.

The CDR3 runs to 13 residues. Trimming took 6 bases from V and 3 from J; bases not matched to a gene: 5. Per the germline V gene, CDR1 is KGHSH and CDR2 is LQKENI. This clonotype was observed a few times. The antigen remains undetermined. TCRdb fed the 5' RACE reads into MiXCR, producing one record per CDR3 protein. The sample lists about 920,000 distinct CDR3 sequences; 12% were seen once. Separately, the same data were catalogued under a study of yellow fever vaccine responses in identical twins.

V gene TRBV18 combines with J gene TRBJ2-7; 7 bases agree with TRBD1. The sequenced material came from PBMCs. The clonotype was recovered from a woman between 18 and 29 years old in good health. In DNA, the CDR3 is TGTGCCAGCTCCTCCGGGACAGACTACGAGCAGTACGTC. Its translation is CASSSGTDYEQYV.